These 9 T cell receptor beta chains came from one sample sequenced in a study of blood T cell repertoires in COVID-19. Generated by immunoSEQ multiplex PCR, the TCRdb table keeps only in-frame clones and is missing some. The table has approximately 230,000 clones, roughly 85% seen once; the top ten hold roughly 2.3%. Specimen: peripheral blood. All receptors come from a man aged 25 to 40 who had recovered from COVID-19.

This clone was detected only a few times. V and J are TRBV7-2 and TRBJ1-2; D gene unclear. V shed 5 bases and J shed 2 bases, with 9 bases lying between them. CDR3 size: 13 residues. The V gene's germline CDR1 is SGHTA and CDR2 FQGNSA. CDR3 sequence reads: CASSETANYGYTF. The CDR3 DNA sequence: TGTGCCAGCAGCGAAACAGCAAACTATGGCTACACCTTC.

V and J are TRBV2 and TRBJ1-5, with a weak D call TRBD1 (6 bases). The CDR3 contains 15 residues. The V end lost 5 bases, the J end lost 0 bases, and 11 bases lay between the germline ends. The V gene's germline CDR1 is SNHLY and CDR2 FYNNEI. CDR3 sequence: CASSSRGNSNQPQHF. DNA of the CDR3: TGTGCCAGCAGTTCGAGGGGGAATAGCAATCAGCCCCAGCATTTT.

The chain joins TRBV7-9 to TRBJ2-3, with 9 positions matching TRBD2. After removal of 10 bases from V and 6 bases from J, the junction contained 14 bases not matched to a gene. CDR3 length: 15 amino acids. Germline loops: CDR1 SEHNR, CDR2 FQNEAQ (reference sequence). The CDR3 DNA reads TGTGCCAACTCCCCGGGACTAGCAGACTCCGATACGCAGTATTTT. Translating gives CANSPGLADSDTQYF. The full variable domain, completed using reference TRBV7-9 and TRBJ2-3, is DTGVSQNPRHKITKRGQNVTFRCDPISEHNRLYWYRQTLGQGPEFLTYFQNEAQLEKSRLLSDRFSAERPKGSFSTLEIQRTEQGDSAMYLCANSPGLADSDTQYFGPGTRLTVL.

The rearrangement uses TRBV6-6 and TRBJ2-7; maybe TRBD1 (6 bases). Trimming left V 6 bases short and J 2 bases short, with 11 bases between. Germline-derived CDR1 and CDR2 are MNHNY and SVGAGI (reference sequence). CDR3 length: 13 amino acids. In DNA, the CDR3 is TGTGCCAGCAGGGATGGACAGACCTACGAGCAGTACTTC. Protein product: CASRDGQTYEQYF.

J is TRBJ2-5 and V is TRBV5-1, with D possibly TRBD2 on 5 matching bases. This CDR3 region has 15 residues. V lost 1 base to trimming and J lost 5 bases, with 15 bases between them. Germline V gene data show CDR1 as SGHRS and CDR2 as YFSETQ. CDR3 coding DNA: TGCGCCAGCAGCTTGATAGAGGGTACGGCGGAGACCCAGTACTTC. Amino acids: CASSLIEGTAETQYF. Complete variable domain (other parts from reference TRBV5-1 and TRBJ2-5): KAGVTQTPRYLIKTRGQQVTLSCSPISGHRSVSWYQQTPGQGLQFLFEYFSETQRNKGNFPGRFSGRQFSNSRSEMNVSTLELGDSALYLCASSLIEGTAETQYFGPGTRLLVL.

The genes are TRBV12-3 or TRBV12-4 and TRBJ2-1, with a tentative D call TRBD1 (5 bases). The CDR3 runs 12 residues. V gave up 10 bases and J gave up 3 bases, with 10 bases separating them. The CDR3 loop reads CAIETVYNEQFF. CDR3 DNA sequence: TGTGCCATAGAGACAGTCTACAATGAGCAGTTCTTC.

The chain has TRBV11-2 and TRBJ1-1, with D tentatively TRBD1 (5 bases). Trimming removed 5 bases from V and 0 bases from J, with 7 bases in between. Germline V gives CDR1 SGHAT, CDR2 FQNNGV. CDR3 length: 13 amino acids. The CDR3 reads CASSQTVNTEAFF. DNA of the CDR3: TGTGCCAGCAGCCAGACAGTGAACACTGAAGCTTTCTTT.

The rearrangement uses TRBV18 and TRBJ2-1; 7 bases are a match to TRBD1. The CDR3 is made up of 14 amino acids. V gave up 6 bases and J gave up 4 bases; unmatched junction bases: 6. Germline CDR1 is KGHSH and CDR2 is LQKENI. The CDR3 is CASSPGQTYNEQFF. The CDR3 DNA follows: TGTGCCAGCTCGCCGGGACAGACTTACAATGAGCAGTTCTTC.

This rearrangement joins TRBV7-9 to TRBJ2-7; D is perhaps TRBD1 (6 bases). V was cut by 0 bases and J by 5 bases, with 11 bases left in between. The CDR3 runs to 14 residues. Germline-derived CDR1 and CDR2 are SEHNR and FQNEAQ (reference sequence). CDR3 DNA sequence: TGTGCCAGCAGCTTAGCGAGACAGGCAAACGAGCAGTACTTC. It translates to CASSLARQANEQYF. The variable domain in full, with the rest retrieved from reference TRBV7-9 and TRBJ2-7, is DTGVSQNPRHKITKRGQNVTFRCDPISEHNRLYWYRQTLGQGPEFLTYFQNEAQLEKSRLLSDRFSAERPKGSFSTLEIQRTEQGDSAMYLCASSLARQANEQYFGPGTRLTVT.